This entry describes one T cell receptor beta chain. This clonotype was seen at least ten times. The antigen this receptor binds is unknown. No base quality information exists; no much larger clone differs at one position. Receptor amplification or capture employed 5' RACE. The sequencer listed for this sample is Illumina HiSeq 2500. The second PCR ran for about 6 to 11 cycles and used a J-beta primer mix along with a sample-barcoded 5' primer. A template-switch 5' adaptor carrying 12 random nucleotides introduced a unique molecular identifier onto each TCR beta cDNA molecule. Each sample yielded at least 3 million CDR3-containing paired-end reads. First-strand cDNA was synthesized from all RNA with the Mint cDNA synthesis kit, primed by a TRBC-specific oligonucleotide. After uracil-DNA glycosylase treatment, a first 18-cycle PCR used universal primers M1SS and BC2_uni_R on all cDNA. Turning to the authors' computational methods: For normalization, 1 million high-quality reads, each with a distinct molecular identifier, were randomly selected from each sample. Instead of being binned into consensus sequences, reads with shared molecular identifiers were discarded. MiTCR, set to a Q25 quality threshold and the strictest error-elimination algorithm, was used for CDR3 identification, clonotype clustering and error correction. A nonparametric unseen species model with Euler transformation was used to estimate a lower bound on total TCR beta diversity. The public reads were quality trimmed at Q25 with fastp and then assembled into clones with MiXCR by TCRdb, keeping productive beta chains. Records with the same CDR3 protein are collapsed into one entry carrying the most frequent genes and DNA. These V and J calls originate from TCRdb's pipeline instead of the authors' own analysis. The sample profile shows about 800,000 distinct CDR3 sequences; about 25% of them were found once. In total, the top ten clones hold 3% to 4.5% of the sample.

Donors were under 40 systemically healthy Caucasian individuals from Russia aged about 6 to 100 years. Each donor gave about 9.7 milliliters of peripheral blood, drawn into EDTA-treated Vacutainer tubes. PBMCs were isolated by Ficoll-Paque density-gradient centrifugation, with at least 6 million obtained per sample. Total RNA, at least 6 micrograms per sample, was extracted from PBMCs with Trizol reagent. For every donor, an aliquot of PBMCs went through flow cytometry to measure the percentages of naive CD45RAhigh/CD27high T cells. Including cysteine and phenylalanine, the CDR3 has 15 amino acids. CDR3 DNA is the only sequence kept; it has 45 bases, read in frame from the first base. The germline ends are 21 bases apart after V is trimmed by 8 bases and J by 5 bases. Reading the germline V gene gives CDR1 MNHEY and CDR2 SVGAGI. These data originate in a study of blood T cells in healthy people across ages (dated by TCRdb to between 2014 and 2016). With regard to the full study: In model experiments, roughly one uniquely barcoded TCR beta cDNA molecule per two T cells was captured by template switching. Donors were grouped into four age groups: young (average 16 years), middle-aged (over 35), aged (62) and long-lived (just over 80). Two additional independent replicas of 1 million unique cDNA reads from the same blood draw were analyzed for two donors (one aged 18 to 30 and one aged 80 or older). Using deep sequencing normalized with unique cDNA molecular identifiers, the study measured how TCR beta repertoire diversity changes with age. Study-level results and caveats: Because the CMV infection status of the donors was unknown, age-related changes in expanded clonotypes may potentially have been confounded. Compared with the aged group, more naive CD4+ T cells, fewer expanded clones and increased TCR diversity were shown by the long-lived group, suggesting age selection. The percentage of naive T cells measured by flow cytometry correlated strongly with observed TCR beta diversity. Since profiling was done on bulk unsorted PBMCs, naive and antigen-experienced compartments could not be conclusively compared. Observed TCR beta diversity per million T cells fell roughly linearly with age, and a significant reduction was already apparent by age around 40. Total diversity estimates from one million sequenced T cells were considered lower bounds and underestimates.

The sample was also reused in another study, on T cells of mothers and their children. The second study also describes: The donors were nine systemically healthy Caucasian individuals, made up of three mothers and their six children. cDNA synthesis used all of the extracted RNA, with approximately 1.4 ug of RNA in each 15 ul reaction. In the second PCR, sample barcodes and 2-4 random nucleotides were introduced via the M1S primer. Over 9.5 million TCR beta CDR3 reads were obtained for each mother, and 2.5 million to 3.5 million reads were obtained for each child. Thymic selection similarly shapes TCR recombination output in related and unrelated pairs, with minor effect from inherited differences. Normalized repertoire overlap was always found to be slightly, but never significantly, higher in related mother-child pairs than in unrelated mother-child pairs. With a sensitivity of roughly 93 clones per million clonotypes, no persistent microchimeric T cell clones were detected. The study used deep NGS to compare TCR beta repertoires of mothers and children, seeking features distinguishing related mother-child pairs from unrelated individuals. On average, the children were approximately 11 +/- 4 years old, while the mothers were about 40 +/- 4 years old. After adapter ligation was performed with NEBNext reagents, the libraries were sequenced on an Illumina HiSeq 2000 with 100+100 nt paired-end reads. Mother and child libraries were prepared a month apart and sequenced in separate runs to prevent cross-contamination. For each donor, somewhere between about 450,000 and 2,000,000 distinct TCR beta clonotypes were identified. Naive TCR beta clonotypes were estimated from low-frequency clonotypes matched to each donor's FACS-determined naive share, without sorting.

Sequencing used blood. Recombination joined TRBV6-5 with TRBJ2-5; the D gene cannot be resolved beyond TRBD1 or TRBD2, each matching 6 bases. The TCR sequence derives from a boy under 18 in good health. The nucleotides read TGTGCCAGCCTTGATCTAGGGGGGTCCAGGGAGACCCAGTACTTC. This is translated as CASLDLGGSRETQYF.